The 10 T cell receptor beta chains below were found in one sample sequenced in a study of vaccination effects on CD4 cells after COVID-19. Antigen specificity for these receptors is unknown. Only in-frame clones appear in the TCRdb table, and some are missing; sequencing was by immunoSEQ multiplex PCR. The sample carries around 25,000 clones, 75% to 85% recorded once. Pools of viral peptides were used by the ViraFEST assay to expand antigen-specific CD4+ T cells ahead of sequencing. Cultured cells yielded isolated CD4+ T cells after around 10 days. It was two doses of either the BNT162b2 or mRNA-1273 vaccine that participants received. The sample in question was CD4+ T cells from PBMCs cultured with SARS-CoV-2 spike peptides, obtained after COVID-19 vaccination. The receptors were sampled from a human donor who received a COVID-19 vaccine. Some clones in this sample may be carry-over from other donors' samples.

V and J are TRBV5-1 and TRBJ1-3; D gene unclear. Looked up from germline, CDR1 is SGHRS and CDR2 is YFSETQ. This CDR3 spans 16 amino acids. With 4 bases removed from V and 0 bases from J, the gap between germline ends came to 14 bases. CDR3 in amino acids: CASSRTAGDSGNTIYF. The DNA for the CDR3 is TGCGCCAGCAGCAGGACGGCAGGAGACTCTGGAAACACCATATATTTT.

The genes are TRBV10-3 and TRBJ2-3; 9 bases map to TRBD1. Trimming removed 3 bases from V and 4 bases from J; junction bases left unmatched: 5. The length of the CDR3 is 15 residues. In germline, CDR1 is ENHRY, CDR2 SYGVKD. CDR3 bases: TGTGCCATCAGTGATTCTACAGGGGGCCCAGATACGCAGTATTTT. It yields the protein CAISDSTGGPDTQYF.

The chain joins TRBV30 to TRBJ2-7, with D perhaps given as TRBD1 or TRBD2 (7 bases each). Per germline, CDR1 GTSNPN and CDR2 SVGIG (reference sequence). The CDR3 is 14 residues long. Trimming pared 2 bases from V and 0 bases from J, leaving 11 bases between. CDR3 sequence reads: CAWSQGGSSYEQYV. The CDR3 nucleotides read TGTGCCTGGAGTCAGGGGGGGAGCTCCTACGAGCAGTACGTC.

The genes are TRBV7-2 and TRBJ1-2, with no clear D. The germline V gene encodes CDR1 SGHTA and CDR2 FQGNSA. This CDR3 has 13 residues. V was cut by 1 base and J by 3 bases, with 6 bases left in between. CDR3 sequence reads: CASSLGSYYGYTF. The CDR3 DNA reads as TGTGCCAGCAGCTTAGGCAGTTACTATGGCTACACCTTC.

The chain couples TRBV7-3 to TRBJ2-3, with D possibly being TRBD1 (5 bases). The germline CDR1 and CDR2 sequences are SGHTA and FQGTGA. V lost 2 bases and J lost 0, with 6 bases in between. The CDR3 has 14 amino acids. In nucleotides, the CDR3 is TGTGCCAGCAGCTTAGGGGCTAGCACAGATACGCAGTATTTT. Translating gives CASSLGASTDTQYF.

The rearrangement uses TRBV28 and TRBJ1-4; 8 nucleotides line up with TRBD1. Germline CDR1 is MDHEN and CDR2 is SYDVKM. Trimming took 4 bases from V and 12 from J; bases not matched to a gene: 7. The CDR3 spans 13 residues. CDR3 region: CASSSPGGRELFF. CDR3 nucleotides: TGTGCCAGCAGTTCCCCAGGGGGCAGAGAACTGTTTTTT.

The chain couples TRBV7-2 to TRBJ1-3; D gene ambiguous. The V gene's germline CDR1 is SGHTA and CDR2 FQGNSA. V was clipped by 1 base and J by 0 bases, with 7 bases between them. The CDR3 sequence is 15 residues long. CDR3 region: CASSLGVLSGNTIYF. Written as DNA, the CDR3 is TGTGCCAGCAGCTTAGGGGTCCTCTCTGGAAACACCATATATTTT.

The chain has TRBV6-4 and TRBJ2-2; D possibly uses TRBD1 or TRBD2 (5 bases each). This CDR3 region has 16 residues. Germline CDR1 is MRHNA and CDR2 is SNTAGT. Trimming stripped 4 bases from V and 4 bases from J, with 16 bases between. The CDR3 DNA follows: TGTGCCAGCAGTGCATCCGGGACCCCGGGCACCGGGGAGCTGTTTTTT. Its translation: CASSASGTPGTGELFF.

This clone was recorded a few times. V gene TRBV3-1 (or the pseudogene TRBV3-2) combines with J gene TRBJ2-5; 7 nucleotides align to TRBD2. The germline V gene has CDR1 LGHDT and CDR2 YNNKEL (reference sequence). J was trimmed by 7 bases and V by 3 bases; bases with no gene match: 8. This CDR3 contains 14 residues. The CDR3 sequence is CASSHLGSGGTQYF. DNA for the CDR3: TGTGCCAGCAGCCATCTGGGGTCGGGAGGGACCCAGTACTTC.

The chain couples TRBV5-6 to TRBJ1-2; D remains unclear. V lost 4 bases and J 4 bases, leaving 14 bases between the germline ends. Germline V gene lookup returns CDR1 SGHDT and CDR2 YYEEEE. The CDR3 runs to 14 residues. The CDR3, as DNA: TGTGCCAGCAGCCCCCGGACGGGATCCTATGGCTACACCTTC. It translates to CASSPRTGSYGYTF.